This is a list of T cell receptor beta chains from one sample in a study of blood T cell repertoires in COVID-19. The protocol was immunoSEQ multiplex PCR, while the TCRdb copy is restricted to in-frame clones and leaves out a portion. This table holds under 95,000 clones, 70% to 90% found once. Input material: peripheral blood. These receptors came from a man in his forties with acute or convalescent COVID-19. Each CDR3 is given with its conserved first and last residue. The order of the fields is clone size, CDR3 length, V gene, D gene, J gene, CDR3 DNA, CDR3 protein. A D gene is named only where the DNA matches it firmly. Rows give clone size only sometimes, using once, few, many, or a class for an expanded clone.

-	15	TRBV30	TRBD2	TRBJ2-5	TGTGCCTGGAGTAGGGGTAGCGGGGGGGCTGAGACCCAGTACTTC	CAWSRGSGGAETQYF
-	13	TRBV5-1	-	TRBJ1-2	TGCGCCAGCAGCCCCGGAGCTATTTATGGCTACACCTTC	CASSPGAIYGYTF
-	13	TRBV6-5	-	TRBJ1-5	TGTGCCAGCAGTTTTTCGGGAGGGGAGCCCCAGCATTTT	CASSFSGGEPQHF
-	16	TRBV14	-	TRBJ2-6	TGTGCCAGCAGTCCACAGGGTTACTCTGGGGCCAACGTCCTGACTTTC	CASSPQGYSGANVLTF
once	11	TRBV11-2	-	TRBJ2-7	TGTGCCAGCAGTCCGTCGGGGGAGCAGTACTTC	CASSPSGEQYF
-	17	TRBV5-1	TRBD2	TRBJ2-5	TGCGCCAGCAGCACCTACTCCCTAGCGGGAGGTGTAGAGACCCAGTACTTC	CASSTYSLAGGVETQYF
-	16	TRBV5-6	TRBD2	TRBJ2-1	TGTGCCAGCAGCTTGTGGGGCGGGGGAGGCTACAATGAGCAGTTCTTC	CASSLWGGGGYNEQFF
-	15	TRBV28	TRBD1	TRBJ2-1	TGTGCCAGCAGTTTATATGGGGACAGGGACAATGAGCAGTTCTTC	CASSLYGDRDNEQFF
once	17	TRBV6-1	-	TRBJ1-2	TGTGCCAGCAGTGAAGGCGTTGGGGGAAGGGGGTACTATGGCTACACCTTC	CASSEGVGGRGYYGYTF
-	15	TRBV9	-	TRBJ1-1	TGTGCCAGCAGCGCCACGTCGCAGGGGAACACTGAAGCTTTCTTT	CASSATSQGNTEAFF
-	16	TRBV6-4	-	TRBJ1-5	TGTGCCAGCAGGGACGGGCAGTCGTATAGCAATCAGCCCCAGCATTTT	CASRDGQSYSNQPQHF
many	14	TRBV11-3	-	TRBJ2-1	TGTGCCAGCAGCGCCGCGACAGGACTGAGTGAGCAGTTCTTC	CASSAATGLSEQFF
-	13	TRBV27	-	TRBJ1-1	TGTGCCAGCAATCCGTATCGCGACACTGAAGCTTTCTTT	CASNPYRDTEAFF
-	13	TRBV19	TRBD1	TRBJ1-4	TGTGCCAGTTCGAGGGGGCGTAATGAAAAACTGTTTTTT	CASSRGRNEKLFF
-	20	TRBV10-3	TRBD2	TRBJ2-6	TGTGCCATCAGTGTCCGTTTCCCTAGCGGGGAGTTCTCTGGGGCCAACGTCCTGACTTTC	CAISVRFPSGEFSGANVLTF
-	13	TRBV29-1	-	TRBJ1-1	TGCAGCGTCGGACAGCCTCTGAACACTGAAGCTTTCTTT	CSVGQPLNTEAFF
-	16	TRBV2	TRBD2	TRBJ2-7	TGTGCCAGCAGCCAAGAACCCCCGGGAGGAGGTTACGAGCAGTACTTC	CASSQEPPGGGYEQYF
-	13	TRBV30	-	TRBJ2-5	TGTGCCTGGAGCCTGGGGGGGCCGGAGACCCAGTACTTC	CAWSLGGPETQYF
-	13	TRBV24-1	-	TRBJ2-1	TGTGCCACCGCACTCGATATCTACAATGAGCAGTTCTTC	CATALDIYNEQFF
-	15	TRBV19	TRBD1	TRBJ1-6	TGTGCCAGTAGTATTGAAGACAGGGGGTTTTCACCCCTCCACTTT	CASSIEDRGFSPLHF
-	14	TRBV20-1	TRBD1	TRBJ2-7	TGCAGTGCTAGTTTGGGGACAGATTCCTACGAGCAGTACTTC	CSASLGTDSYEQYF
few	14	TRBV6-5	TRBD2	TRBJ2-5	TGTGCCAGCAGATTCTCGACTAGCAAAGAGACCCAGTACTTC	CASRFSTSKETQYF
-	13	TRBV10-3	-	TRBJ1-1	TGTGCCATCACGAGGGAGTTGAACACTGAAGCTTTCTTT	CAITRELNTEAFF
-	15	TRBV15	-	TRBJ1-5	TGTGCCACCAGGCACGAGCCCAGGGCCAGCCAGCCCCAGCATTTT	CATRHEPRASQPQHF